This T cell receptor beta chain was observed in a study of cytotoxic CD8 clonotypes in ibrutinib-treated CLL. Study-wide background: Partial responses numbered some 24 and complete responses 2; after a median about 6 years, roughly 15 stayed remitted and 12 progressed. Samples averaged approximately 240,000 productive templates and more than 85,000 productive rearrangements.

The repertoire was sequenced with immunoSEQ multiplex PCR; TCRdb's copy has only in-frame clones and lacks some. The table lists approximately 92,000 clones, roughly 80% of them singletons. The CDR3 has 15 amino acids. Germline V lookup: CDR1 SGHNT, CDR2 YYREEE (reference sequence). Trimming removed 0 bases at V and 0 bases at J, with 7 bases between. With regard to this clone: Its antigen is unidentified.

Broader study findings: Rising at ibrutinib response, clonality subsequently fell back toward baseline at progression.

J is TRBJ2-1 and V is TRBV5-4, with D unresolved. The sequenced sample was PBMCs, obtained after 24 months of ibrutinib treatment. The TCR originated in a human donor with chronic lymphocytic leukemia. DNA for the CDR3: TGTGCCAGCAGCTTGGTCGGGCACTCCTACAATGAGCAGTTCTTC. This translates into CASSLVGHSYNEQFF.